A selection of T cell receptor beta chains follows, all from one sample in a study of blood T cells in healthy people across ages. In TCRdb, the 5' RACE reads were re-called with MiXCR into one record per CDR3 protein. Here the sample spans 750,000 to 950,000 distinct CDR3 sequences, about 53% being singletons. The sequencing input was blood. These receptor sequences come from a man aged 80 or over in good health. Each CDR3 is given with its conserved first and last residue. The D gene is left open where the match is weak. Not all rows give a size; the values are once, few, many and, for expanded clones, a class.

j_call: TRBJ2-5; v_call: TRBV7-8; d_call: .; clone_size: .; cdr3_nt: TGTGCCAGCAGCTTATGGACGGCAGAAGAGACCCAGTACTTC; cdr3_aa: CASSLWTAEETQYF
j_call: TRBJ2-3; v_call: TRBV20-1; d_call: .; clone_size: .; cdr3_nt: TGCAGTGCTAGAGAAAGCTACAGAGACGCGTATTTT; cdr3_aa: CSARESYRDAYF
j_call: TRBJ2-2; v_call: TRBV5-6; d_call: .; clone_size: few; cdr3_nt: TGTGCCAGCAGCTTGGACGGGACACTAGGGACCGGGGAGCTGTTTTTT; cdr3_aa: CASSLDGTLGTGELFF
j_call: TRBJ2-1; v_call: TRBV12-3/TRBV12-4; d_call: TRBD2; clone_size: few; cdr3_nt: TGTGCCAGCAGTTCCGGACTAGCGGGAGGGCCCCATGAGCAGTTCTTC; cdr3_aa: CASSSGLAGGPHEQFF
j_call: TRBJ1-2; v_call: TRBV6-1; d_call: .; clone_size: .; cdr3_nt: TGTGCCAGCAGTGAACCCTCCGGGATTCGCTATGGCTACACCTTC; cdr3_aa: CASSEPSGIRYGYTF
j_call: TRBJ2-7; v_call: TRBV20-1; d_call: .; clone_size: .; cdr3_nt: TGCAGTGCTAGAGCGGGGGCCAACCACTACGAGCGGTACTTC; cdr3_aa: CSARAGANHYERYF
j_call: TRBJ2-7; v_call: TRBV7-6; d_call: TRBD2; clone_size: few; cdr3_nt: TGTGCCAGCAGCGCGGGACTAGCGGTCTCCTACGAGCAGTACTTC; cdr3_aa: CASSAGLAVSYEQYF
j_call: TRBJ1-2; v_call: TRBV20-1; d_call: .; clone_size: .; cdr3_nt: TGCAGTGGCCAAGAGGGAGGCTTAAACTATGGCCACACCTTC; cdr3_aa: CSGQEGGLNYGHTF
j_call: TRBJ2-4; v_call: TRBV2; d_call: TRBD1; clone_size: .; cdr3_nt: TGTGCCAGCAGTGGACAGGGCGCGAGAAACATTCAGTACTTC; cdr3_aa: CASSGQGARNIQYF
j_call: TRBJ2-7; v_call: TRBV4-1; d_call: .; clone_size: few; cdr3_nt: TGCGCCAGCAGCCAAGGACACGGGGGTTCCTACGAGCAGTACTTC; cdr3_aa: CASSQGHGGSYEQYF
j_call: TRBJ2-7; v_call: TRBV2; d_call: .; clone_size: .; cdr3_nt: TGTGCCAGCAGTGATCGGCTAGTTTCGGAGCAGTACTTC; cdr3_aa: CASSDRLVSEQYF
j_call: TRBJ2-2; v_call: TRBV9; d_call: .; clone_size: .; cdr3_nt: TGTGCCAGCAGCGTGGGTCAGGGGACCACCGGGGAGCTGTTTTTT; cdr3_aa: CASSVGQGTTGELFF
j_call: TRBJ2-5; v_call: TRBV6-1; d_call: TRBD1; clone_size: few; cdr3_nt: TGTGCCAGCAGTCCCTCATTAGGACAGGGGGTCTGGCCACAAGAGACCCAGTACTTC; cdr3_aa: CASSPSLGQGVWPQETQYF
j_call: TRBJ1-1; v_call: TRBV9; d_call: .; clone_size: .; cdr3_nt: TGTGCCAGCAGAAGTACAGCGAACACTGAAGCTTTCTTT; cdr3_aa: CASRSTANTEAFF
j_call: TRBJ2-1; v_call: TRBV9; d_call: .; clone_size: once; cdr3_nt: TGTGCCAGCACCCTGACAGGAGCTCCCTACAATGAGCAGTTCTTC; cdr3_aa: CASTLTGAPYNEQFF
j_call: TRBJ1-1; v_call: TRBV5-1; d_call: .; clone_size: .; cdr3_nt: TGCGCCAGCAGCTTGGGTCTGGGGGCCGGCACTGAAGCTTTCTTT; cdr3_aa: CASSLGLGAGTEAFF
j_call: TRBJ2-1; v_call: TRBV25-1; d_call: .; clone_size: once; cdr3_nt: TGTGCCAGCAGTGAAGCTTTGGGGACGGGCTACAATGAGCAGTTCTTC; cdr3_aa: CASSEALGTGYNEQFF
j_call: TRBJ2-5; v_call: TRBV9; d_call: .; clone_size: .; cdr3_nt: TGTGCCAGCAGCGACGGAGGACGCTTCCAAGAGACCCAGTACTTC; cdr3_aa: CASSDGGRFQETQYF
j_call: TRBJ1-1; v_call: TRBV6-1; d_call: TRBD1; clone_size: .; cdr3_nt: TGTGCCAGCACCCCACTTCGGACAGGCGCGATGAACACTGAAGCTTTCTTT; cdr3_aa: CASTPLRTGAMNTEAFF
j_call: TRBJ2-3; v_call: TRBV9; d_call: .; clone_size: .; cdr3_nt: TGTGCCAGCAGCGGGGGACAGCGGGTCGATACGCAGTATTTT; cdr3_aa: CASSGGQRVDTQYF
j_call: TRBJ1-5; v_call: TRBV19; d_call: .; clone_size: .; cdr3_nt: TGTGCCAGTATGAGGACACCCAATCAGCCCCAGCATTTT; cdr3_aa: CASMRTPNQPQHF
j_call: TRBJ2-1; v_call: TRBV5-1; d_call: TRBD2; clone_size: .; cdr3_nt: TGCGCCAGCCAGGAGGAGACTAGCTCCCTAAATGAGCAGTTCTTC; cdr3_aa: CASQEETSSLNEQFF
j_call: TRBJ2-5; v_call: TRBV5-1; d_call: .; clone_size: .; cdr3_nt: TGCGCCAGCAGCTTGGTCGTAGAGACCCAGTACTTC; cdr3_aa: CASSLVVETQYF
j_call: TRBJ2-7; v_call: TRBV5-1; d_call: TRBD2; clone_size: .; cdr3_nt: TGCGCCAGCAGCTTGACAGGCGGGAGTTTATATGACGAGCAGTACTTC; cdr3_aa: CASSLTGGSLYDEQYF
j_call: TRBJ2-1; v_call: TRBV7-2; d_call: .; clone_size: few; cdr3_nt: TGTGCCAGCAGCATTGAGCGAGGGGGAATGCAGTTCTTC; cdr3_aa: CASSIERGGMQFF
j_call: TRBJ1-1; v_call: TRBV7-6; d_call: .; clone_size: few; cdr3_nt: TGTGCCAGCAGCTTGACCGACGCGGCAGCTTTCTTT; cdr3_aa: CASSLTDAAAFF
j_call: TRBJ2-5; v_call: TRBV11-2; d_call: .; clone_size: few; cdr3_nt: TGTGCCAGCAGCTTAATTAGCGCCCTCGCGGAGACCCAGTACTTC; cdr3_aa: CASSLISALAETQYF
j_call: TRBJ2-7; v_call: TRBV7-8; d_call: TRBD1; clone_size: .; cdr3_nt: TGTGCCAGCAGCTGGACAGGGGAAGAGCAGTACTTC; cdr3_aa: CASSWTGEEQYF
j_call: TRBJ2-3; v_call: TRBV5-8; d_call: .; clone_size: few; cdr3_nt: TGTGCCAGCAGCCCAAGAACAGATACGCAGTATTTT; cdr3_aa: CASSPRTDTQYF
j_call: TRBJ2-1; v_call: TRBV29-1; d_call: TRBD2; clone_size: few; cdr3_nt: TGCAGCGTACCGGGACTAGCGGGAGGGCCCGGAACTCAACAGTTCTTC; cdr3_aa: CSVPGLAGGPGTQQFF
j_call: TRBJ2-1; v_call: TRBV20-1; d_call: TRBD2; clone_size: .; cdr3_nt: TGCAGTGCTGATTCGCCTAGCGGGAGAGGCAATGAGCAGTTCTTC; cdr3_aa: CSADSPSGRGNEQFF
j_call: TRBJ1-1; v_call: TRBV6-1; d_call: .; clone_size: once; cdr3_nt: TGTGCCAGCACCGTGGCGGAGGAGTCCACTGAAGCTTTCTTT; cdr3_aa: CASTVAEESTEAFF
j_call: TRBJ1-6; v_call: TRBV4-1; d_call: .; clone_size: .; cdr3_nt: TGCGCCAGCAGCCAAGGGGACTATAATTCACCCCTCCACTTT; cdr3_aa: CASSQGDYNSPLHF
j_call: TRBJ2-7; v_call: TRBV5-1; d_call: .; clone_size: .; cdr3_nt: TGCGCCAGCAGCTATGACAGGTTTAAGGGGTCCAACGAGCAGTACTTC; cdr3_aa: CASSYDRFKGSNEQYF
j_call: TRBJ2-7; v_call: TRBV3-1; d_call: TRBD2; clone_size: .; cdr3_nt: TGTGCCAGCAGCCTTAGCGGGCTCCTCCGGGAGCAGTACTTC; cdr3_aa: CASSLSGLLREQYF
j_call: TRBJ2-1; v_call: TRBV27; d_call: TRBD1; clone_size: .; cdr3_nt: TGTGCCAGCAGTCCTTACGGGACAGGGGAGAGCAATGAGCAGTTCTTC; cdr3_aa: CASSPYGTGESNEQFF
j_call: TRBJ2-5; v_call: TRBV2; d_call: TRBD2; clone_size: .; cdr3_nt: TGTGCCAGCAGTGAAGGTGCGGGAGGTTCGGAGACCCAGTACTTC; cdr3_aa: CASSEGAGGSETQYF
j_call: TRBJ2-7; v_call: TRBV29-1; d_call: TRBD2; clone_size: few; cdr3_nt: TGCAGCGTTATTAGCGGGAGCGAGCAGTACTTC; cdr3_aa: CSVISGSEQYF
j_call: TRBJ2-7; v_call: TRBV9; d_call: .; clone_size: .; cdr3_nt: TGCGCCAGCAGCGGCGGGACAGACCCGACCTACGAGCAGTACTTC; cdr3_aa: CASSGGTDPTYEQYF
j_call: TRBJ2-7; v_call: TRBV12-3/TRBV12-4; d_call: TRBD1; clone_size: few; cdr3_nt: TGTGCCAGCAGTTTGACCGGGACAGGGTTCTACGAGCAGTACTTC; cdr3_aa: CASSLTGTGFYEQYF
j_call: TRBJ2-3; v_call: TRBV6-5; d_call: .; clone_size: .; cdr3_nt: TGTGCCAGCACTCGCCCCGGGCTGGATACGCAGTATTTT; cdr3_aa: CASTRPGLDTQYF
j_call: TRBJ2-3; v_call: TRBV28; d_call: TRBD1; clone_size: .; cdr3_nt: TGTGCCAGCCACGTTCCGGGACAGGGAGCAGATACGCAGTATTTT; cdr3_aa: CASHVPGQGADTQYF
j_call: TRBJ2-1; v_call: TRBV20-1; d_call: .; clone_size: many; cdr3_nt: TGCAGTGCTAGAGAGGGGGGCTCGGCCAATGAGCAGTTCTTC; cdr3_aa: CSAREGGSANEQFF
j_call: TRBJ2-3; v_call: TRBV14; d_call: .; clone_size: .; cdr3_nt: TGTGCCAGCAGCCATTTTAGACGGGATAGCACAGATACACAGTATTTT; cdr3_aa: CASSHFRRDSTDTQYF
j_call: TRBJ1-2; v_call: TRBV24-1; d_call: .; clone_size: .; cdr3_nt: TGTGCCACCAGCGCACCGACCGCCCACTATGGCTACACCTTC; cdr3_aa: CATSAPTAHYGYTF
j_call: TRBJ2-3; v_call: TRBV5-1; d_call: TRBD2; clone_size: few; cdr3_nt: TGCGCCAGCAGCCTTAGCGGGACCCGCACAGATACGCAGTATTTT; cdr3_aa: CASSLSGTRTDTQYF